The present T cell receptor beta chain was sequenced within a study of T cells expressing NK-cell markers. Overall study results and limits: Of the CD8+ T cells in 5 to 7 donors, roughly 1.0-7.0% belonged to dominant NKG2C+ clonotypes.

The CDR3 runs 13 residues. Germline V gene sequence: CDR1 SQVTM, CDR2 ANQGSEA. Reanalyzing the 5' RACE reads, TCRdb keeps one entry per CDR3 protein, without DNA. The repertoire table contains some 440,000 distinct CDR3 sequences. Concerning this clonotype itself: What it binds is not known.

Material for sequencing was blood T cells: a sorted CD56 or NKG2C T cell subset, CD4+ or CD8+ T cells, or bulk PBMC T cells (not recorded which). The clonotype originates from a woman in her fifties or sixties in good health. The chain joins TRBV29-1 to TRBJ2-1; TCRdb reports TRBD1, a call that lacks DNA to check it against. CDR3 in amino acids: CSIPSFAYNEQFF.